The 22 T cell receptor beta chains below all came from one sample that was sequenced in a study of blood T cell repertoires in COVID-19. Clones were read by immunoSEQ multiplex PCR, and TCRdb kept only the in-frame ones, dropping some. The table shows about 140,000 clones, with 75% to 90% occurring only once. The sample taken for sequencing was PBMCs or T cells enriched from blood (not recorded which). All receptors come from an older man who had been exposed to COVID-19.

The chain carries TRBV12-3 or TRBV12-4 and TRBJ1-4; D is undetermined. Trimming took off 3 bases at V and 8 bases at J, with 7 bases between the two ends. CDR3 length: 12 residues. The CDR3 DNA is TGTGCCAGCAGTTTTTCGCGGGAAAAACTGTTTTTT. Translating it yields CASSFSREKLFF.

The rearrangement uses TRBV5-1 and TRBJ1-1; possibly TRBD1 for D (5 bases). Between the trimmed V and J ends, which lost 1 base and 3 bases, there was a span of 10 bases. The CDR3 runs 14 residues. Germline CDR1 reads SGHRS; CDR2 reads YFSETQ. Here the CDR3 DNA reads TGCGCCAGCAGCTTGCAGGGCGCGGACACTGAAGCTTTCTTT. This sequence encodes CASSLQGADTEAFF.

This clone appeared once. V gene TRBV18 combines with J gene TRBJ1-1; no definite D call. CDR3 length: 13 amino acids. V was shortened by 6 bases and J by 1 base, with 9 bases between the two germline ends. Per germline, CDR1 KGHSH and CDR2 LQKENI. CDR3 sequence (DNA): TGTGCCAGCTCTCAACAGTCGAACACTGAAGCTTTCTTT. It specifies CASSQQSNTEAFF.

This clone was counted only a few times. This chain connects TRBV28 to TRBJ2-7; tentatively, D is TRBD1 (5 bases). The CDR3 consists of 13 residues. The germline V gene encodes CDR1 MDHEN and CDR2 SYDVKM. Trimming pared 9 bases from V and 2 bases from J, leaving 14 bases between. The CDR3 DNA follows: TGTGCCAGTCTGGGGCGGTCTCCCTACGAGCAGTACTTC. It translates to CASLGRSPYEQYF.

This chain connects TRBV28 to TRBJ1-2; 8 positions match TRBD1. Germline-derived CDR1 and CDR2 are MDHEN and SYDVKM. This CDR3 spans 14 amino acids. Trimming at V came to 6 bases and at J to 9 bases, leaving 12 bases not matched to a gene. The CDR3 bases are TGTGCCAGCAGCCTAGACCAGGGGGCAAGGCGCTACACCTTC. Its translation: CASSLDQGARRYTF.

The rearrangement uses TRBV5-1 and TRBJ1-1, with 7 bases fitting TRBD1. Unmatched junction bases numbered 15, after V lost 4 bases and J lost 3 bases. Per germline, CDR1 SGHRS and CDR2 YFSETQ. This CDR3 is built from 17 residues. The chain's CDR3 is CASSNFPRGRGDTEAFF. The CDR3 nucleotides read TGCGCCAGCAGCAACTTTCCTAGGGGGCGAGGGGACACTGAAGCTTTCTTT.

J is TRBJ2-1 and V is TRBV5-1; 8 bases are a match to TRBD2. Germline lookup yields CDR1 SGHRS and CDR2 YFSETQ. This CDR3 region has 16 residues. V lost 6 bases to trimming and J lost 0 bases; unmatched junction nucleotides: 8. The CDR3 region is CASKESGGSSYNEQFF. CDR3 nucleotides: TGCGCCAGCAAGGAATCGGGGGGGAGCTCCTACAATGAGCAGTTCTTC.

V is TRBV2 and J is TRBJ2-4; 7 bases map to TRBD2. The CDR3 length is 16 residues. The trim removed 1 base at V and 1 base at J, leaving 4 bases unmatched. Germline assignment: CDR1 SNHLY and CDR2 FYNNEI. The CDR3 bases are TGTGCCAGCAGTGAAGACTCCGGGGGGGCCAAAAACATTCAGTACTTC. Encoded protein: CASSEDSGGAKNIQYF. The complete variable domain, with remaining parts taken from reference TRBV2 and TRBJ2-4, reads EPEVTQTPSHQVTQMGQEVILRCVPISNHLYFYWYRQILGQKVEFLVSFYNNEISEKSEIFDDQFSVERPDGSNFTLKIRSTKLEDSAMYFCASSEDSGGAKNIQYFGAGTRLSVL.

The chain couples TRBV3-1 (or the pseudogene TRBV3-2) to TRBJ2-3; D is possibly TRBD2 (5 bases). From germline, CDR1 is LGHDT and CDR2 YNNKEL (reference sequence). The length of the CDR3 is 15 residues. Trimming removed 2 bases at V and 0 bases at J, with 9 bases between. CDR3 protein: CASSQSLASTDTQYF. The DNA of the CDR3 is TGTGCCAGCAGCCAATCCCTAGCTAGCACAGATACGCAGTATTTT.

In this sample, this clone turned up a few times. The CDR3 here is CASSSGPDGELFF. CDR3 DNA sequence: TGTGCCAGCAGCAGCGGGCCGGATGGGGAGCTGTTTTTT. The chain carries TRBV9 and TRBJ2-2, with a weak D call TRBD2 (6 bases). This CDR3 is 13 amino acids long. Germline loops: CDR1 SGDLS, CDR2 YYNGEE. V lost 4 bases and J 8 bases, leaving 12 bases between the germline ends.

The rearrangement links TRBV7-9 to TRBJ2-3; 10 bases agree with TRBD2. In germline, CDR1 is SEHNR, CDR2 FQNEAQ (reference sequence). The ends lost 7 bases at V and 4 bases at J; junction bases unmatched: 5. The CDR3 runs 14 residues. The CDR3, as DNA: TGTGCCAGCACCACTAGCGGGGCCCCAGATACGCAGTATTTT. Encoded protein: CASTTSGAPDTQYF.

The chain uses TRBV4-1 and TRBJ2-5, with TRBD2 identical over 11 bases. Losses at the gene ends were 4 bases for V and 4 bases for J; bases not matched to a gene: 8. Germline CDR1 reads MGHRA; CDR2 reads YSYEKL. The length of the CDR3 is 16 residues. CDR3 nucleotide sequence: TGCGCCAGCAGCCCAATCACCACTAGCGGGGGAGAGACCCAGTACTTC. Encoded protein: CASSPITTSGGETQYF.

The chain couples TRBV19 to TRBJ1-5; TRBD1 matches at 7 bases. The junction had 15 bases not matched to a gene; V was cut back by 4 bases and J by 6 bases. CDR3 length equals 17 residues. The germline V gene encodes CDR1 LNHDA and CDR2 SQIVND (reference sequence). The CDR3 region has the DNA TGTGCCAGTAGTAGGGTTCGACAGGGAGGAAGAGGTCAGCCCCAGCATTTT. This codes for CASSRVRQGGRGQPQHF.

The genes are TRBV30 and TRBJ2-7; D possibly corresponds to TRBD2 (7 bases). Trimming stripped 4 bases from V and 2 bases from J, with 12 bases between. CDR1 is GTSNPN and CDR2 is SVGIG in the germline V gene (reference sequence). The CDR3 covers 13 residues. CDR3 region: CAWKRGGAYEQYF. Written as DNA, the CDR3 is TGTGCCTGGAAAAGGGGGGGGGCCTACGAGCAGTACTTC.

V usage is TRBV4-2 and J usage is TRBJ2-1, with 8 bases that match TRBD1. There are 15 residues in the CDR3. CDR1 is LGHNA, CDR2 YNFKEQ, per germline. With V trimmed by 0 bases and J by 4 bases, 2 bases remained unmatched. The CDR3 coding sequence is TGTGCCAGCAGCCAAGATCGGACAGGGTACAATGAGCAGTTCTTC. Protein: CASSQDRTGYNEQFF.

This clone was counted a single time. The chain uses TRBV7-9 and TRBJ1-2; D call uncertain. The CDR3 is made up of 15 amino acids. V lost 7 bases and J 0 bases, leaving 15 bases between the germline ends. CDR1 is SEHNR, CDR2 FQNEAQ, per germline (reference sequence). CDR3 nucleotides: TGTGCCAGCACCCCTCCTAGCTCCGCTAACTATGGCTACACCTTC. Its protein product is CASTPPSSANYGYTF.

The chain uses TRBV9 and TRBJ2-5; D perhaps matches TRBD1 (6 bases). This CDR3 has 16 residues. V lost 0 bases to trimming and J lost 1 base, with 13 bases between them. In germline, CDR1 is SGDLS, CDR2 YYNGEE. The chain's CDR3 is CASSVEPHRAQETQYF. The CDR3 nucleotides are TGTGCCAGCAGCGTAGAACCCCACAGGGCCCAAGAGACCCAGTACTTC. Full variable domain (missing parts from reference TRBV9 and TRBJ2-5): DSGVTQTPKHLITATGQRVTLRCSPRSGDLSVYWYQQSLDQGLQFLIQYYNGEERAKGNILERFSAQQFPDLHSELNLSSLELGDSALYFCASSVEPHRAQETQYFGPGTRLLVL.

Details on this clone: One junction end disagrees with the germline gene, perhaps due to a read error. The rearrangement uses TRBV4-2 and TRBJ1-1; D gene ambiguous. CDR1 LGHNA and CDR2 YNFKEQ come from the germline V gene. CDR3 length equals 14 residues. CDR3 nucleotides: TGTGCCAGCAGCAAAGACGAGTTCCCCACTGAAGCTTTCTTT. Translating it yields CASSKDEFPTEAFF.

For the CDR3, the DNA is TGTGCCACCAGTGGGCAGGGAAGGGAGACCCAGTACTTC. The encoded protein is CATSGQGRETQYF. The rearrangement uses TRBV24-1 and TRBJ2-5, with D possibly being TRBD1 (5 bases). The CDR3 runs 13 residues. V dropped 5 bases and J dropped 5 bases, with 11 bases sitting between them. Germline assignment: CDR1 KGHDR and CDR2 SFDVKD.

This chain uses TRBV7-6 with TRBJ1-2; D is unresolved. Germline V lookup: CDR1 SGHVS, CDR2 FNYEAQ. With 4 bases removed from V and 9 bases from J, the gap between germline ends came to 15 bases. The CDR3 runs 13 residues. CDR3 sequence reads: CASSYTPSESYTF. The CDR3 DNA reads TGTGCCAGCAGCTACACACCCTCTGAAAGCTACACCTTC.

The genes are TRBV19 and TRBJ1-2; unclear D gene. The CDR3 has 15 residues. The germline CDR1 and CDR2 sequences are LNHDA and SQIVND (reference sequence). Trimming shortened V by 1 base and J by 4 bases, and 13 bases separated the two germline ends. The CDR3: CASSIGTPGSYGYTF. The DNA for the CDR3 is TGTGCCAGTAGTATAGGGACGCCCGGGAGCTATGGCTACACCTTC.

This clone was recorded only once. The chain joins TRBV6-5 to TRBJ2-3, with TRBD1 matching over 8 bases. V lost 8 bases and J lost 8; bases outside the gene matches: 0. The V gene's germline CDR1 is MNHEY and CDR2 SVGAGI. This CDR3 spans 10 amino acids. This CDR3 reads CASGQGTQYF. CDR3 nucleotides: TGTGCCAGCGGACAGGGTACGCAGTATTTT.